What follows are 12 T cell receptor beta chains derived from one specimen sequenced in a study of T cell responses to AZD1222 COVID-19 vaccine. Profiled with immunoSEQ multiplex PCR; TCRdb holds only in-frame clones, not every one. The table has 140,000 to 150,000 clones, roughly 91% seen once. Sequences were derived from peripheral blood, sampled on day 0 of AZD1222 vaccination. All receptors come from an adult in good health.

This chain links TRBV2 with TRBJ1-5; the match to TRBD1 covers 8 bases. Germline V gene lookup returns CDR1 SNHLY and CDR2 FYNNEI. This CDR3 is 12 amino acids long. Unmatched junction bases numbered 3, after V lost 5 bases and J lost 9 bases. The CDR3 sequence is CASSSDRGPQHF. The CDR3 nucleotides are TGTGCCAGCAGTTCCGACAGGGGGCCCCAGCATTTT.

This chain links TRBV29-1 with TRBJ1-2, with 7 bases fitting TRBD1. CDR1 is SQVTM, CDR2 ANQGSEA, per germline. The V segment lost 3 bases and the J segment 1 base; nucleotides outside the gene matches: 5. The CDR3 is 14 amino acids. The CDR3: CSVDNRGINYGYTF. As DNA, the CDR3 is TGCAGCGTTGATAACAGGGGTATTAACTATGGCTACACCTTC.

The rearrangement joins TRBV10-3 to TRBJ2-3; D gene ambiguous. The germline CDR1 and CDR2 sequences are ENHRY and SYGVKD. The CDR3 covers 16 residues. Trimming took 4 bases from V and 4 from J, leaving 18 bases between them. CDR3 loop: CAISVNYAALPDTQYF. CDR3 sequence (DNA): TGTGCCATCAGTGTAAACTACGCCGCTCTCCCAGATACGCAGTATTTT.

As DNA, the CDR3 is TGTGCCAGCAGCTTATATACGGAAGGGGCCTACGAGCAGTACTTC. Protein sequence: CASSLYTEGAYEQYF. The J gene is TRBJ2-7, the V gene TRBV7-2; a weak D match, TRBD1 (5 bases). Germline V gene data show CDR1 as SGHTA and CDR2 as FQGNSA. The V and J ends lost 2 bases and 2 bases respectively, with 13 bases between them. There are 15 residues in the CDR3.

The chain carries TRBV7-8 and TRBJ2-5, with D possibly being TRBD2 (6 bases). The V end was cut by 5 bases, the J end by 5 bases, with 18 bases between. The CDR3 sequence is 15 residues long. Germline V CDR1 and CDR2: SGHVS, FQNEAQ. The CDR3 here is CASSPRDSPRETQYF. The CDR3 bases are TGTGCCAGCAGCCCGCGGGACTCCCCACGGGAGACCCAGTACTTC.

This sequence joins TRBV6-6 and TRBJ2-1; possible D gene TRBD1, 6 bases. The CDR3 has 16 residues. Between the trimmed V and J ends, which lost 5 bases and 3 bases, there was a span of 17 bases. From germline, CDR1 is MNHNY and CDR2 SVGAGI (reference sequence). CDR3 sequence reads: CASSAPGHQRYNEQFF. The CDR3 DNA follows: TGTGCCAGCAGTGCGCCGGGACACCAACGCTACAATGAGCAGTTCTTC.

The gene calls are TRBV7-3 and TRBJ2-5, with D perhaps TRBD2 (8 bases). Germline CDR1 reads SGHTA; CDR2 reads FQGTGA. There are 20 residues in the CDR3. V was trimmed by 5 bases and J by 0 bases, leaving 28 bases between them. The CDR3: CASSPRGGLSGDYYQETQYF. CDR3 nucleotides: TGTGCCAGCAGCCCCAGAGGGGGCCTTAGCGGGGACTATTACCAAGAGACCCAGTACTTC.

The chain is built from TRBV5-6 and TRBJ2-3; 9 bases match TRBD1. This CDR3 comprises 17 residues. CDR1 and CDR2 (germline): SGHDT, YYEEEE. After removal of 4 bases from V and 6 bases from J, the junction contained 15 bases not matched to a gene. CDR3 coding DNA: TGTGCCAGCAGCGGGGGACAGGGAAGAGAGAGGAAGGATACGCAGTATTTT. It specifies CASSGGQGRERKDTQYF.

The rearrangement joins TRBV12-3 or TRBV12-4 to TRBJ1-1; maybe TRBD1 (6 bases). The CDR3 covers 13 residues. Trimming left V 4 bases short and J 6 bases short, with 12 bases between. The chain's CDR3 is CASSYREGAEAFF. The CDR3 region has the DNA TGTGCCAGCAGTTACAGGGAAGGAGCTGAAGCTTTCTTT.

The chain combines TRBV11-2 with TRBJ2-7; maybe TRBD1 (5 bases). Germline V gives CDR1 SGHAT, CDR2 FQNNGV. The V end was cut by 1 base, the J end by 6 bases, with 16 bases between. This CDR3 comprises 15 residues. In DNA form, the CDR3 reads TGTGCCAGCAGCTTAGGAGCAGGGTCCCCCGGCGAGCAGTACTTC. It yields the protein CASSLGAGSPGEQYF.

This chain joins TRBV5-1 and TRBJ2-5, with a weak D call TRBD2 (6 bases). CDR1 is SGHRS, CDR2 YFSETQ, per germline. V gave up 4 bases and J gave up 3 bases, with 10 bases separating them. The CDR3 length is 13 residues. The CDR3 region is CASSAGKEETQYF. DNA for the CDR3: TGCGCCAGCAGCGCGGGGAAAGAAGAGACCCAGTACTTC.

The V and J genes are TRBV9 and TRBJ2-1; D ambiguous. Germline V gives CDR1 SGDLS, CDR2 YYNGEE. CDR3 length equals 12 residues. V shed 3 bases and J shed 7 bases, with 8 bases lying between them. The CDR3 DNA reads as TGTGCCAGCAGCGAGCCGTCAAATGAGCAGTTCTTC. Encoded protein: CASSEPSNEQFF.